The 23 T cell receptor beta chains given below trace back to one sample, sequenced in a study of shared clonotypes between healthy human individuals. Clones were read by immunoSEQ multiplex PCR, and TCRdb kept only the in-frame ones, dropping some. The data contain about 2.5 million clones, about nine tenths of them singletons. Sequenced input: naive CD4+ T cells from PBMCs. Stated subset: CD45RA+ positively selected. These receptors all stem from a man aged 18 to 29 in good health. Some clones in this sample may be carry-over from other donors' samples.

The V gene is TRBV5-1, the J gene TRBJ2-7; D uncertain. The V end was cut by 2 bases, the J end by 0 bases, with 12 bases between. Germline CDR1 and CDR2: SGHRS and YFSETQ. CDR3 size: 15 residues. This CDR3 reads CASSFEVGSSYEQYF. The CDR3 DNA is TGCGCCAGCAGCTTCGAAGTGGGAAGCTCCTACGAGCAGTACTTC.

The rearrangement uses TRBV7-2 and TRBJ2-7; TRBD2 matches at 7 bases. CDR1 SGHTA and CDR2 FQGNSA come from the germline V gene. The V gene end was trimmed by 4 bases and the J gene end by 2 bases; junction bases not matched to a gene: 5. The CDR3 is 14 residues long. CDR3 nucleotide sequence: TGTGCCAGCAGCTGGGGGGGACCCACCTACGAGCAGTACTTC. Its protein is CASSWGGPTYEQYF.

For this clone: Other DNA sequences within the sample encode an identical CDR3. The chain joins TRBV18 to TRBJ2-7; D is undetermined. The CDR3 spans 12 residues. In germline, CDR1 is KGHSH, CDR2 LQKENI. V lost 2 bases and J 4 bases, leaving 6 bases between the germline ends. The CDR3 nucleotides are TGTGCCAGCTCACCAGGGTTTTACGAGCAGTACTTC. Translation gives CASSPGFYEQYF.

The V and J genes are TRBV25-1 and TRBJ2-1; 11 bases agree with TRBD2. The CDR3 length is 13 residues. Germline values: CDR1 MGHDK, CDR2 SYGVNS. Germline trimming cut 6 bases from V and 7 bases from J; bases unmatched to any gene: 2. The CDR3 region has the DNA TGTGCCAGCAGAATAGCGGGAGGGAATGAGCAGTTCTTC. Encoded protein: CASRIAGGNEQFF.

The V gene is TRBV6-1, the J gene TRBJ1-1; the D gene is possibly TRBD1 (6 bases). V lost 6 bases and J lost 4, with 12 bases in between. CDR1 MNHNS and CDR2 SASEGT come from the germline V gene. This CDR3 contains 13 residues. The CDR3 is CASSRGAATEAFF. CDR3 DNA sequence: TGTGCCAGCAGCCGGGGGGCAGCCACTGAAGCTTTCTTT.

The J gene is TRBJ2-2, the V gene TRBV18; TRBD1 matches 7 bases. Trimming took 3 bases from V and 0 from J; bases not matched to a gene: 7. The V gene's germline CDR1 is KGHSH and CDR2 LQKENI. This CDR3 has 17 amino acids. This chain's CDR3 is CASSPDRVSANTGELFF. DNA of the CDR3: TGTGCCAGCTCACCCGACAGGGTGTCGGCGAACACCGGGGAGCTGTTTTTT.

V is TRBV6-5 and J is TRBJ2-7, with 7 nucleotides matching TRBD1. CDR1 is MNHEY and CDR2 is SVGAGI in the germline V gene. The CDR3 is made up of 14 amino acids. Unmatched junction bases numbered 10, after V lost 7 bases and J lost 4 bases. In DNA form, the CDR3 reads TGTGCCAGCAAACGACAGGGCGAAGGGTACGAGCAGTACTTC. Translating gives CASKRQGEGYEQYF.

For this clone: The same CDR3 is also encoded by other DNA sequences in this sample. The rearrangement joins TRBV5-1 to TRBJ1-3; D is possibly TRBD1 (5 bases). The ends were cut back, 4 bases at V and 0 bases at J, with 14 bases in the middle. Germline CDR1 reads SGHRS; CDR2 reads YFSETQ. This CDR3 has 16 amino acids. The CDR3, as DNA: TGCGCCAGCAGCCCGGGGACTGACTACTCTGGAAACACCATATATTTT. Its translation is CASSPGTDYSGNTIYF.

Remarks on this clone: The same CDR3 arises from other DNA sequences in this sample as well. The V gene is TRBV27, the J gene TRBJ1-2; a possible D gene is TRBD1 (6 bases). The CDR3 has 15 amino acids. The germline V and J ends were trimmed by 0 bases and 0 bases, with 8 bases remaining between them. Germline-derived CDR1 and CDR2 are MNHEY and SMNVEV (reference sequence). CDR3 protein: CASSLSGGPNYGYTF. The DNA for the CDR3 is TGTGCCAGCAGTTTATCAGGGGGACCTAACTATGGCTACACCTTC.

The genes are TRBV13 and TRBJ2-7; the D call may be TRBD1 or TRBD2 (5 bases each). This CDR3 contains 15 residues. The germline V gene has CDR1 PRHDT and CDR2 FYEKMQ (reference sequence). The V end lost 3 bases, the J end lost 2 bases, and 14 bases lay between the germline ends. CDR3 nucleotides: TGTGCCAGCAGCTTCCGGGACGGTAGGACCTACGAGCAGTACTTC. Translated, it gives CASSFRDGRTYEQYF.

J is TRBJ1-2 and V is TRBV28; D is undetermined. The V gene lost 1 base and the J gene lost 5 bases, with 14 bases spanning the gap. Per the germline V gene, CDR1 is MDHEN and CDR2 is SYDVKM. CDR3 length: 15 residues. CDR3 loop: CASSLSPPVGYGYTF. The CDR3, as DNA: TGTGCCAGCAGTTTATCTCCCCCAGTTGGGTATGGCTACACCTTC.

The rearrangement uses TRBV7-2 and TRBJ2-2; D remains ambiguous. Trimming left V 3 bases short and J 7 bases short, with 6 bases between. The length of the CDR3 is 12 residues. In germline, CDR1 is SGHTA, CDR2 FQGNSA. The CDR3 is CASSFPVGELFF. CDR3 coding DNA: TGTGCCAGCAGCTTCCCCGTCGGGGAGCTGTTTTTT.

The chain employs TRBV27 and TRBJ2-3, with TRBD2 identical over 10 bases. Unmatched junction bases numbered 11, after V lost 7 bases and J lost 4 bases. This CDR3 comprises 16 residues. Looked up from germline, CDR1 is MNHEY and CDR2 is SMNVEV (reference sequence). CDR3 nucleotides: TGTGCCAGCAAGGGTTGGGGACTAGCGCATTCAGATACGCAGTATTTT. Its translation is CASKGWGLAHSDTQYF.

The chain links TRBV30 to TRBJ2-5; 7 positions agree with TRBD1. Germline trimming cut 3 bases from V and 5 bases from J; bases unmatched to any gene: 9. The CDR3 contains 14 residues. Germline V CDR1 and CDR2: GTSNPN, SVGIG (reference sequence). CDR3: CAWRGDRLRETQYF. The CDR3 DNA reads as TGTGCCTGGAGAGGGGACAGACTTAGGGAGACCCAGTACTTC.

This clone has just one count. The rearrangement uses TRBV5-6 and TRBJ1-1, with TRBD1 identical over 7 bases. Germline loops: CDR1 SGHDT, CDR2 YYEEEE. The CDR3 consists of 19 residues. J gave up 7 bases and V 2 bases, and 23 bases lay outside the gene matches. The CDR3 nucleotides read TGTGCCAGCAGCTTCCCTCCTCGGACAGGTTTACGGGCTATGGGTGAAGCTTTCTTT. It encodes CASSFPPRTGLRAMGEAFF.

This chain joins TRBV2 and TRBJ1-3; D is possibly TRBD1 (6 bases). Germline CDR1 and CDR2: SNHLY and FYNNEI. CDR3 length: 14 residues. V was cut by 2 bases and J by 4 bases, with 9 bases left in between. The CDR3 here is CASSEKTGGNTIYF. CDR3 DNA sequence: TGTGCCAGCAGTGAAAAAACAGGGGGAAACACCATATATTTT.

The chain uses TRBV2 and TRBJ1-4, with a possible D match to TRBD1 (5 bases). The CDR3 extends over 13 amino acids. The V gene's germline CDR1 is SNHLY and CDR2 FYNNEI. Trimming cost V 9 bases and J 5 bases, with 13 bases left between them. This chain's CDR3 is CARDSSTNEKLFF. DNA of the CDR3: TGTGCCAGAGACAGCTCGACGAATGAAAAACTGTTTTTT.

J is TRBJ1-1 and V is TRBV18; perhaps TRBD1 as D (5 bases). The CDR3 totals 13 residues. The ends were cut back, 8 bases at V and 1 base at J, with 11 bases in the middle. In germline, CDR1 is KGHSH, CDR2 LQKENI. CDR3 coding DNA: TGTGCCAGCCTACGGGACGAGAACACTGAAGCTTTCTTT. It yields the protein CASLRDENTEAFF.

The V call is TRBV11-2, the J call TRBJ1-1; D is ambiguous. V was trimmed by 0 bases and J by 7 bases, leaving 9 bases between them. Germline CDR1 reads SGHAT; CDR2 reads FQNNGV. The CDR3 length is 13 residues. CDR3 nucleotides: TGTGCCAGCAGCTTAGATTATCGTCGTGAAGCTTTCTTT. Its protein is CASSLDYRREAFF.

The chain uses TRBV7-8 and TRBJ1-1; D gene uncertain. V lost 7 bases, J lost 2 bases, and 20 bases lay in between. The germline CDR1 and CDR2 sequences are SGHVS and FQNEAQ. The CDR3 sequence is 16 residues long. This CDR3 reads CASTQRPGQTNTEAFF. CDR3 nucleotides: TGTGCCAGCACCCAACGCCCGGGCCAGACAAACACTGAAGCTTTCTTT.

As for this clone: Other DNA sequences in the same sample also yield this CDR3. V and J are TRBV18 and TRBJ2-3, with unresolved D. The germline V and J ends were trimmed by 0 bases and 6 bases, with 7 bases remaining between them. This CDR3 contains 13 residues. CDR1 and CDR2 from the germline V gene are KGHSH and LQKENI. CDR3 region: CASSPPGADTQYF. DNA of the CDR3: TGTGCCAGCTCACCACCTGGCGCGGATACGCAGTATTTT.

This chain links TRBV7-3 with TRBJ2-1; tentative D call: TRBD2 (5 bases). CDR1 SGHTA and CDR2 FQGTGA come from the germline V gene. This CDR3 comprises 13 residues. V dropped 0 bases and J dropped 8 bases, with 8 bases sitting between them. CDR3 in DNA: TGTGCCAGCAGCTTAACACGGCGGGATGAGCAGTTCTTC. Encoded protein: CASSLTRRDEQFF. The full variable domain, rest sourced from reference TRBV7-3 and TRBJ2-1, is GAGVSQTPSNKVTEKGKYVELRCDPISGHTALYWYRQSLGQGPEFLIYFQGTGAADDSGLPNDRFFAVRPEGSVSTLKIQRTERGDSAVYLCASSLTRRDEQFFGPGTRLTVL.

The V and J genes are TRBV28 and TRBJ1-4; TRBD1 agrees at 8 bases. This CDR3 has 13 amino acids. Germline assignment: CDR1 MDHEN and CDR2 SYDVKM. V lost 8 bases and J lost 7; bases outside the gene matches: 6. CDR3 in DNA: TGTGCCAGCTCAGGGGGCCTCGGTGAAAAACTGTTTTTT. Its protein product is CASSGGLGEKLFF.